Listed below are T cell receptor beta chains from one sample, sequenced in a study of radiotherapy plus CTLA-4 blockade in lung cancer. Data came from immunoSEQ multiplex PCR; TCRdb stores just in-frame clones and leaves some out. The table includes fewer than 55,000 clones, approximately 85% detected once. The sample here was peripheral blood, taken from a patient treated with radiotherapy plus ipilimumab. Receptor source: a human donor with non-small cell lung cancer whose response to radiotherapy plus ipilimumab could not be evaluated. The CDR3 runs from the conserved cysteine through the conserved F or W. Fields, in order: J gene, V gene, clone size, CDR3 length, D gene, CDR3 protein, CDR3 DNA. The D gene is left open where the match is weak. Only part of the rows carry a size: once, few, many, or a class if the clone is expanded.

>TRBJ2-3|TRBV6-5|NA|16|TRBD2
CASSYSSSGSTDTQYF
TGTGCCAGCAGTTACTCGTCTAGCGGGAGCACAGATACGCAGTATTTT
>TRBJ2-1|TRBV11-3|NA|16|NA
CASSLVGGPTYNEQFF
TGTGCCAGCAGCTTAGTTGGCGGGCCTACCTACAATGAGCAGTTCTTC
>TRBJ1-1|TRBV4-3|NA|16|NA
CASSQDWDILNTEAFF
TGCGCCAGCAGCCAAGACTGGGACATTTTGAACACTGAAGCTTTCTTT
>TRBJ2-7|TRBV7-9|NA|17|NA
CASSPTSLTVNSYEQYF
TGTGCCAGCAGCCCAACGAGTTTGACAGTTAACTCCTACGAGCAGTACTTC
>TRBJ2-1|TRBV7-2|NA|16|TRBD1
CASSLVGGLFGDEQFF
TGTGCCAGCAGCTTAGTAGGGGGCCTGTTCGGCGATGAGCAGTTCTTC
>TRBJ2-1|TRBV6-6|once|15|NA
CASSYPQGADNEQFF
TGTGCCAGCAGTTACCCCCAAGGGGCCGACAATGAGCAGTTCTTC
>TRBJ1-2|TRBV28|NA|15|NA
CASSSPPRGNYGYTF
TGTGCCAGCAGTTCCCCCCCCCGGGGGAACTATGGCTACACCTTC
>TRBJ1-5|TRBV7-6|NA|13|TRBD1
CASSPSQGQPQHF
TGTGCCAGCAGCCCTTCACAGGGGCAGCCCCAGCATTTT
>TRBJ1-5|TRBV28|NA|14|TRBD1
CASQGQGSNQPQHF
TGTGCCAGCCAGGGACAGGGTAGCAATCAGCCCCAGCATTTT
>TRBJ1-2|TRBV27|NA|13|NA
CASSLSKQYGYTF
TGTGCCAGCAGTTTATCGAAACAGTATGGCTACACCTTC
>TRBJ2-1|TRBV4-3|NA|15|TRBD2
CASSQARTSGDEQFF
TGCGCCAGCAGCCAAGCGAGGACTAGCGGGGATGAGCAGTTCTTC
>TRBJ1-2|TRBV4-3|NA|16|NA
CASSQDSFQGTYGYTF
TGCGCCAGCAGCCAAGACAGCTTCCAGGGAACCTATGGCTACACCTTC
>TRBJ1-5|TRBV18|NA|15|NA
CASSPDSLSNQPQHF
TGTGCCAGCTCACCAGACAGCCTTAGCAATCAGCCCCAGCATTTT
>TRBJ1-4|TRBV7-2|NA|14|TRBD1
CASSRTGDGEKLFF
TGTGCCAGCAGCAGGACAGGGGACGGTGAAAAACTGTTTTTT
>TRBJ2-7|TRBV28|NA|16|TRBD1
CASSGRDRGFSYEQYF
TGTGCCAGCAGTGGCCGGGACAGGGGCTTCTCCTACGAGCAGTACTTC
>TRBJ2-7|TRBV4-3|few|15|NA
CASSQDWGTYYEQYF
TGCGCCAGCAGCCAAGATTGGGGGACTTACTACGAGCAGTACTTC
>TRBJ2-7|TRBV6-5|NA|15|TRBD2
CASSYVSSGRYEQYF
TGTGCCAGCAGTTACGTGTCTAGCGGCCGCTACGAGCAGTACTTC
>TRBJ2-5|TRBV6-5|NA|13|NA
CASSYAGVETQYF
TGTGCCAGCAGTTACGCAGGGGTAGAGACCCAGTACTTC
>TRBJ1-1|TRBV6-6|few|9|NA
CASTREAFF
TGTGCCAGCACGCGTGAAGCTTTCTTT
>TRBJ1-2|TRBV27|once|13|NA
CASSLARGLGYTF
TGTGCCAGCAGCCTCGCTCGGGGGTTGGGCTACACCTTC
>TRBJ1-1|TRBV5-6|NA|14|NA
CASSLGGLNTEAFF
TGTGCCAGCAGCTTGGGAGGGCTGAACACTGAAGCTTTCTTT
>TRBJ2-1|TRBV7-3|NA|15|TRBD1
CASSQAQGAHNEQFF
TGTGCCAGCAGCCAAGCACAGGGGGCACACAATGAGCAGTTCTTC
>TRBJ2-3|TRBV4-1|NA|12|TRBD1
CASSDRVNTQYF
TGCGCCAGCAGCGACAGGGTGAATACGCAGTATTTT
>TRBJ2-3|TRBV5-4|NA|14|TRBD1
CASSTWTGTHTQYF
TGTGCCAGCAGCACTTGGACAGGGACCCATACGCAGTATTTT
>TRBJ2-7|TRBV18|NA|14|TRBD2
CASSPGLVNYEQYF
TGTGCCAGCTCGCCTGGACTAGTTAACTACGAGCAGTACTTC
>TRBJ1-1|TRBV4-1|NA|17|TRBD1
CASSQGPLNRGNTEAFF
TGCGCCAGCAGCCAAGGCCCCTTAAACAGGGGGAACACTGAAGCTTTCTTT
>TRBJ2-2|TRBV28|NA|17|NA
CASRSLKGNRNTGELFF
TGTGCCAGCAGATCCCTTAAGGGGAATCGAAACACCGGGGAGCTGTTTTTT
>TRBJ1-1|TRBV6-4|NA|13|NA
CASRRQENTEAFF
TGTGCCAGCAGAAGACAGGAGAACACTGAAGCTTTCTTT
>TRBJ1-3|TRBV11-1|NA|18|TRBD1
CASSLSSRGPSTGNTIYF
TGTGCCAGCAGCTTATCCTCCAGGGGGCCTTCCACTGGAAACACCATATATTTT
>TRBJ2-2|TRBV5-1|NA|16|TRBD1
CASSLDAGGSTGELFF
TGCGCCAGCAGCTTGGATGCAGGGGGTAGTACCGGGGAGCTGTTTTTT
>TRBJ2-7|TRBV29-1|NA|12|NA
CSVVAGFGEQYF
TGCAGCGTTGTCGCAGGGTTCGGGGAGCAGTACTTC
>TRBJ2-3|TRBV4-3|NA|16|TRBD2
CASSQGLAGVTDTQYF
TGCGCCAGCAGCCAAGGATTAGCGGGGGTCACAGATACGCAGTATTTT
>TRBJ2-6|TRBV5-1|NA|13|TRBD1
CASSLEGQVVLTF
TGCGCCAGCAGCTTGGAGGGACAGGTCGTCCTGACTTTC
>TRBJ2-1|TRBV6-5|NA|16|TRBD2
CASSYFQASGSEEQFF
TGTGCCAGCAGTTACTTTCAGGCTAGCGGGAGTGAGGAGCAGTTCTTC
>TRBJ1-3|TRBV2|NA|18|NA
CASSHMRLLGLSGNTIYF
TGTGCCAGCAGTCATATGCGTCTTCTTGGACTCTCTGGAAACACCATATATTTT
>TRBJ2-7|TRBV30|NA|11|NA
CAWSAVYEQYF
TGTGCCTGGAGTGCGGTCTACGAGCAGTACTTC
>TRBJ1-5|TRBV4-1|NA|15|TRBD1
CASSLRQGGNQPQHF
TGCGCCAGCAGCCTCCGACAGGGGGGAAATCAGCCCCAGCATTTT
>TRBJ1-4|TRBV2|NA|16|NA
CASSERARAGGEKLFF
TGTGCCAGCAGCGAGCGGGCCCGGGCGGGTGGAGAAAAACTGTTTTTT
>TRBJ2-3|TRBV28|NA|16|TRBD2
CASRSRGGDRRDTQYF
TGTGCCAGCAGGTCCCGGGGAGGGGACCGGAGAGATACGCAGTATTTT
>TRBJ2-1|TRBV15|NA|17|TRBD2
CATSRRSGSISYNEQFF
TGTGCCACCAGCAGGAGGAGCGGGAGTATATCCTACAATGAGCAGTTCTTC
>TRBJ1-5|TRBV6-5|NA|14|NA
CASSYSYSNQPQHF
TGTGCCAGCAGTTACTCTTATAGCAATCAGCCCCAGCATTTT
>TRBJ2-5|TRBV29-1|NA|12|TRBD2
CSGEREHETQYF
TGCAGCGGAGAGCGGGAGCATGAGACCCAGTACTTC
>TRBJ1-1|TRBV19|NA|15|TRBD1
CASSRKTGANTEAFF
TGTGCCAGTAGTAGAAAGACAGGGGCAAACACTGAAGCTTTCTTT
>TRBJ2-7|TRBV18|NA|13|NA
CASSPQGSYEQYF
TGTGCCAGCTCACCCCAGGGCTCCTACGAGCAGTACTTC
>TRBJ1-2|TRBV14|NA|14|NA
CASSPYGVGYGYTF
TGTGCCAGCAGCCCCTACGGGGTCGGGTATGGCTACACCTTC
>TRBJ2-1|TRBV7-9|NA|15|TRBD2
CASSQGTSGINEQFF
TGTGCCAGCAGCCAAGGGACTAGCGGGATTAATGAGCAGTTCTTC
>TRBJ1-4|TRBV11-3|NA|17|NA
CASSLDKTGDGYEKLFF
TGTGCCAGCAGCTTAGATAAGACGGGGGACGGTTATGAAAAACTGTTTTTT
>TRBJ2-5|TRBV19|NA|15|NA
CASSIGGRDGETQYF
TGTGCCAGTAGTATTGGGGGCAGGGATGGAGAGACCCAGTACTTC
>TRBJ2-7|TRBV7-6|once|16|NA
CASSLKSQRATNEQYF
TGTGCCAGCAGCTTAAAATCCCAGCGGGCCACAAACGAGCAGTACTTC
>TRBJ2-2|TRBV6-5|NA|14|NA
CASSLNGVRRELFF
TGTGCCAGCAGCCTAAACGGGGTTAGGAGGGAGCTGTTTTTT
>TRBJ2-1|TRBV5-4|NA|14|NA
CASSRPSRDNEQFF
TGTGCCAGCAGCCGCCCCTCGCGGGACAATGAGCAGTTCTTC
>TRBJ1-1|TRBV27|NA|16|NA
CASSLNLGSMNTEAFF
TGTGCCAGCAGTTTAAATCTAGGCAGTATGAACACTGAAGCTTTCTTT
>TRBJ2-1|TRBV30|NA|13|NA
CAWAGSSGNEQFF
TGTGCCTGGGCGGGCAGCTCGGGCAATGAGCAGTTCTTC
>TRBJ1-1|TRBV5-1|NA|12|NA
CASKAENTEAFF
TGCGCCAGCAAGGCGGAGAACACTGAAGCTTTCTTT
>TRBJ2-2|TRBV2|NA|13|TRBD1
CASSSDRAGELFF
TGTGCCAGCAGTTCGGACAGGGCCGGGGAGCTGTTTTTT
>TRBJ2-7|TRBV2|NA|14|TRBD2
CASSDSSGRLEQYF
TGTGCCAGCAGTGATAGTAGCGGGAGGCTTGAGCAGTACTTC
>TRBJ2-3|TRBV5-1|NA|14|TRBD2
CASTPSGNTDTQYF
TGCGCCAGCACCCCTAGCGGAAACACAGATACGCAGTATTTT
>TRBJ1-2|TRBV29-1|few|13|TRBD1
CSVGRGSDYGYTF
TGCAGCGTAGGCAGGGGGTCGGACTATGGCTACACCTTC
>TRBJ2-3|TRBV11-3|NA|15|NA
CASSPDRRSTDTQYF
TGTGCCAGCAGCCCGGACAGACGAAGCACAGATACGCAGTATTTT
>TRBJ1-2|TRBV4-3|NA|15|TRBD1
CASSQDGQGYYGYTF
TGCGCCAGCAGCCAAGATGGACAGGGCTACTATGGCTACACCTTC